This TCR beta chain was sequenced in a study of patients and donors after allogeneic stem cell transplantation. Germline lookup yields CDR1 LGHNA and CDR2 YNFKEQ. CDR3 size: 16 residues. Between the trimmed V and J ends, which lost 0 bases and 2 bases, there was a span of 10 bases. In TCRdb, the RT-PCR reads were re-called with MiXCR into one record per CDR3 protein. The sample lists about 400,000 distinct CDR3 sequences, 16% occurring once. The table lists this clonotype with many counts. The chain employs TRBV4-2 and TRBJ2-2; D unclear. Specimen: blood, either unsorted or a sorted T cell fraction (not recorded which). This TCR derives from a human donor who was either an allogeneic HSCT recipient or a stem cell or donor lymphocyte infusion donor (not recorded which). It is not recorded whose cells these are; they may come from a transplant donor. The CDR3 reads CASSQDRPQNTGELFF. The CDR3, as DNA: TGTGCCAGCAGCCAAGATAGGCCCCAAAACACCGGGGAGCTGTTTTTT.